The subject of this entry is one TCR beta chain. For TCRbeta, the library was prepared with unique molecular identifiers. TCRdb ran MiXCR on the PCR reads and lists one entry per CDR3 protein. The sample has approximately 430,000 distinct CDR3 sequences; about 17% are singletons. The data are from a study of T-cell reconstitution after alpha-beta-depleted transplantation in children. CDR3 length: 14 residues. Germline V gives CDR1 SGHDT, CDR2 YYEEEE. V lost 4 bases and J lost 1; bases outside the gene matches: 3. Sequencing used PBMCs, mostly from graft donor cells, obtained 360 days after TCRalphabeta/CD19-depleted stem cell transplant. The source is a boy younger than two who had a stem cell transplant for Wiskott-Aldrich syndrome, so the T cells may come from the graft donor. The chain uses TRBV5-6 and TRBJ2-7; 9 bases match TRBD1. The CDR3 DNA follows: TGTGCCAGCAGCGGGACAGGGAAGTCCTACGAGCAGTACTTC. It codes for CASSGTGKSYEQYF.